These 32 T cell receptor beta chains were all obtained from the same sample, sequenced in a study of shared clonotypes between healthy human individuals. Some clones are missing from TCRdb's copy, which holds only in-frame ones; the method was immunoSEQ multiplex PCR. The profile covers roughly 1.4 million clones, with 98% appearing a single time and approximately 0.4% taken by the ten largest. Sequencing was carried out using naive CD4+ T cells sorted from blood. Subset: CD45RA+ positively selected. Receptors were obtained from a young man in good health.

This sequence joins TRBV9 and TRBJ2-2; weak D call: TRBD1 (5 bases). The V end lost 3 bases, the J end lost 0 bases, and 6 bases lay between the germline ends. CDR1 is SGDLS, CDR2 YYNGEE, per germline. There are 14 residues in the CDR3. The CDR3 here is CASSGTTNTGELFF. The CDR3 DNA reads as TGTGCCAGCAGCGGGACAACGAACACCGGGGAGCTGTTTTTT. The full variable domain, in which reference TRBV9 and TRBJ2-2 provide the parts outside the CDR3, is DSGVTQTPKHLITATGQRVTLRCSPRSGDLSVYWYQQSLDQGLQFLIQYYNGEERAKGNILERFSAQQFPDLHSELNLSSLELGDSALYFCASSGTTNTGELFFGEGSRLTVL.

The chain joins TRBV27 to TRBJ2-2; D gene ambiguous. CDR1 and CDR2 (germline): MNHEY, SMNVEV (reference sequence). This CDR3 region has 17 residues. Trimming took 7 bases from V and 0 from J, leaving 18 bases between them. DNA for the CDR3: TGTGCCAGCACCATCTCGATAGTGACCGCGAACACCGGGGAGCTGTTTTTT. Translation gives CASTISIVTANTGELFF.

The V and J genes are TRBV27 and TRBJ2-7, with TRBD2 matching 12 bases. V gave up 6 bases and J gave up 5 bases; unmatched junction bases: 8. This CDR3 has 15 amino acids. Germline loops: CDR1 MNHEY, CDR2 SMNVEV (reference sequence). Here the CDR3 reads CASRISRLAGDEQYF. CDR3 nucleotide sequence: TGTGCCAGCAGAATATCCAGACTAGCGGGAGACGAGCAGTACTTC.

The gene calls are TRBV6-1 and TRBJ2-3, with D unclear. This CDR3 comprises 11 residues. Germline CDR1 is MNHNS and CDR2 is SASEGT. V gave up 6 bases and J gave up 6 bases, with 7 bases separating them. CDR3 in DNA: TGTGCCAGCAGGACGACTGATACGCAGTATTTT. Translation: CASRTTDTQYF.

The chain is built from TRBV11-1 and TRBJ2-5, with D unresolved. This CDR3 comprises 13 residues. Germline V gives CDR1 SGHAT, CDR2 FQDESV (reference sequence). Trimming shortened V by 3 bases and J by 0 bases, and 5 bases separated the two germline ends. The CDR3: CASSFRDQETQYF. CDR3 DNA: TGTGCCAGCAGCTTTCGGGACCAAGAGACCCAGTACTTC.

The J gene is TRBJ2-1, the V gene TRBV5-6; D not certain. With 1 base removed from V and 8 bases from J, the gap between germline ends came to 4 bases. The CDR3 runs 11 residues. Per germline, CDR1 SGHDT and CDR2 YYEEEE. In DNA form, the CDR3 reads TGTGCCAGCAGCTTGTCGTATGAGCAGTTCTTC. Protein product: CASSLSYEQFF.

The CDR3 nucleotides read TGTGCCAGCAGTTCCAGGGCTGGGACAGCAAACTACGAGCAGTACTTC. As protein: CASSSRAGTANYEQYF. This sequence joins TRBV6-5 and TRBJ2-7; 7 bases match TRBD1. The length of the CDR3 is 16 residues. Germline V CDR1 and CDR2: MNHEY, SVGAGI. V gave up 4 bases and J gave up 3 bases; unmatched junction bases: 12.

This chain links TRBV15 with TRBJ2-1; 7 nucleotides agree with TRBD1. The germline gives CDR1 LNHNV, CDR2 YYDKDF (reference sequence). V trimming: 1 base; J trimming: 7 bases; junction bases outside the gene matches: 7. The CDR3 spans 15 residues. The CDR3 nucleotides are TGTGCCACCAGCAGAGGTCGTGACAGGGTGAATGAGCAGTTCTTC. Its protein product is CATSRGRDRVNEQFF.

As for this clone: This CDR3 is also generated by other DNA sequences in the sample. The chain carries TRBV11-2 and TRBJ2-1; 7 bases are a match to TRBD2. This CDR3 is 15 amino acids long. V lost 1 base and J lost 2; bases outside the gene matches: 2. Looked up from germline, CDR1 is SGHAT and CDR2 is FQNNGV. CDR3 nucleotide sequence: TGTGCCAGCAGCTTAGGCGGGAGTGCCTACAATGAGCAGTTCTTC. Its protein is CASSLGGSAYNEQFF. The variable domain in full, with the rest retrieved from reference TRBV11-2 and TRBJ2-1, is EAGVAQSPRYKIIEKRQSVAFWCNPISGHATLYWYQQILGQGPKLLIQFQNNGVVDDSQLPKDRFSAERLKGVDSTLKIQPAKLEDSAVYLCASSLGGSAYNEQFFGPGTRLTVL.

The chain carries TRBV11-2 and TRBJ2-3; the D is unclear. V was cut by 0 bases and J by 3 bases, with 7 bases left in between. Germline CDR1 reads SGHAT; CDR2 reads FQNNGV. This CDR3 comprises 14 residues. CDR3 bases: TGTGCCAGCAGCTTAGATCTGGCAACAGATACGCAGTATTTT. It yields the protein CASSLDLATDTQYF. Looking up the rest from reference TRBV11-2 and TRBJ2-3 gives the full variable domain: EAGVAQSPRYKIIEKRQSVAFWCNPISGHATLYWYQQILGQGPKLLIQFQNNGVVDDSQLPKDRFSAERLKGVDSTLKIQPAKLEDSAVYLCASSLDLATDTQYFGPGTRLTVL.

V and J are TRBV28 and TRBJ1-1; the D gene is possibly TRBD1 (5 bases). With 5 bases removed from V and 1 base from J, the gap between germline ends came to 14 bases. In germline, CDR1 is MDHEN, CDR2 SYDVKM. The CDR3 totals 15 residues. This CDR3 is CASSPGGVRNTEAFF. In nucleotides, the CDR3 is TGTGCCAGCAGTCCCGGGGGGGTAAGGAACACTGAAGCTTTCTTT. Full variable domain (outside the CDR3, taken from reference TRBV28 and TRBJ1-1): DVKVTQSSRYLVKRTGEKVFLECVQDMDHENMFWYRQDPGLGLRLIYFSYDVKMKEKGDIPEGYSVSREKKERFSLILESASTNQTSMYLCASSPGGVRNTEAFFGQGTRLTVV.

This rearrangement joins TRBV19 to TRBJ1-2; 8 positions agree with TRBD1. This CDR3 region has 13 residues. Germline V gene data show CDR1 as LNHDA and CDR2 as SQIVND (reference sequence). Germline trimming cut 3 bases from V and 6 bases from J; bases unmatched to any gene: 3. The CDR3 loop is CASSIETGDGYTF. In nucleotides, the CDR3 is TGTGCCAGTAGTATCGAGACAGGGGATGGCTACACCTTC.

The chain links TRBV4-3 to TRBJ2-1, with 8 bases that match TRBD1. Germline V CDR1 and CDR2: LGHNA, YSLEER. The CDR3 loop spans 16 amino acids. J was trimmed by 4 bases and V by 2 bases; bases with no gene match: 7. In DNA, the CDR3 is TGCGCCAGCAGCCAACTATCAGGGGGCACGTACAATGAGCAGTTCTTC. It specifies CASSQLSGGTYNEQFF.

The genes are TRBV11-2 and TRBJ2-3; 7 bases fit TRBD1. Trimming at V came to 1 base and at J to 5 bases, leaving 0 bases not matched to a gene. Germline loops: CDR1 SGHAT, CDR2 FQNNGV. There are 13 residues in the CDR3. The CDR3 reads CASSLGDRDTQYF. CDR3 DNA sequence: TGTGCCAGCAGCTTAGGGGACAGAGATACGCAGTATTTT.

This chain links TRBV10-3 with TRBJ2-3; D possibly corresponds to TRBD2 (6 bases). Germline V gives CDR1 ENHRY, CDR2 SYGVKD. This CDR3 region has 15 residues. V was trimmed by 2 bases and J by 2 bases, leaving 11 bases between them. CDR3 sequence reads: CAISEEAGPTDTQYF. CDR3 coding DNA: TGTGCCATCAGTGAGGAGGCGGGGCCCACAGATACGCAGTATTTT.

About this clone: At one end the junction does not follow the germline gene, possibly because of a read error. Written as DNA, the CDR3 is TGTGCCTGGAGTAAGGCAAGCGGGAAGGTGAACTTC. It is translated as CAWSKASGKVNF. The chain links TRBV30 to TRBJ2-7, with 7 bases that match TRBD2. Germline V gene lookup returns CDR1 GTSNPN and CDR2 SVGIG (reference sequence). This CDR3 has 12 amino acids. Based on the CDR3 plus reference TRBV30 and TRBJ2-7, the full variable domain is SQTIHQWPATLVQPVGSPLSLECTVEGTSNPNLYWYRQAAGRGLQLLFYSVGIGQISSEVPQNLSASRPQDRQFILSSKKLLLSDSGFYLCAWSKASGKVNFGPGTRLTVT.

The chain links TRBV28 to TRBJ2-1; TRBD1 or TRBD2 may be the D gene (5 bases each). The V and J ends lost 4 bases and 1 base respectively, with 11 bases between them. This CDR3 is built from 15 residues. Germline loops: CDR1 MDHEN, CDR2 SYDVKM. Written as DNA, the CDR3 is TGTGCCAGCAGTTCTTGGGGGAATTCCTACAATGAGCAGTTCTTC. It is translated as CASSSWGNSYNEQFF.

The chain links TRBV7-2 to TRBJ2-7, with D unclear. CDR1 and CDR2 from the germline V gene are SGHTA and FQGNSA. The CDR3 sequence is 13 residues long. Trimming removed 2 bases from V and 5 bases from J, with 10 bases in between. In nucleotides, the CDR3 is TGTGCCAGCAGCTTATCTTCCCTCGACGAGCAGTACTTC. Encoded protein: CASSLSSLDEQYF. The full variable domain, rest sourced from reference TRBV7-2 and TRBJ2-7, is GAGVSQSPSNKVTEKGKDVELRCDPISGHTALYWYRQSLGQGLEFLIYFQGNSAPDKSGLPSDRFSAERTGGSVSTLTIQRTQQEDSAVYLCASSLSSLDEQYFGPGTRLTVT.

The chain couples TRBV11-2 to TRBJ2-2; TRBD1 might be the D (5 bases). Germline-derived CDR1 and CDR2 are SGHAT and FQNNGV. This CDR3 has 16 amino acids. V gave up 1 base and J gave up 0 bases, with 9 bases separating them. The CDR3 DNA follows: TGTGCCAGCAGCTTAGGATTCAGGGCGAACACCGGGGAGCTGTTTTTT. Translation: CASSLGFRANTGELFF.

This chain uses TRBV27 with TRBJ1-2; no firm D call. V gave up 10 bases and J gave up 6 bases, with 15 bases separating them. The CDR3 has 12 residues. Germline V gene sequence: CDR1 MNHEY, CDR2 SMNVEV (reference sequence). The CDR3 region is CATSTPGNGYTF. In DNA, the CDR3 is TGTGCCACTTCAACCCCGGGTAATGGCTACACCTTC.

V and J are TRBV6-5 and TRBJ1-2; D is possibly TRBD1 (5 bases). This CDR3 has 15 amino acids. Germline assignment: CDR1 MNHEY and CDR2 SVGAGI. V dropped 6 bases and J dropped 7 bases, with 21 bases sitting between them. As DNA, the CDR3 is TGTGCCAGCAGCTCGGGACCCGCCCCAGTTTTTGGCTACACCTTC. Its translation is CASSSGPAPVFGYTF.

CDR3 coding DNA: TGTGCCAGCACCTGGGGGGCAGCCGCCACCCAAGAGACCCAGTACTTC. Its protein product is CASTWGAAATQETQYF. The rearrangement joins TRBV5-4 to TRBJ2-5, with D perhaps given as TRBD1 or TRBD2 (6 bases each). Looked up from germline, CDR1 is SGHNT and CDR2 is YYREEE (reference sequence). Trimming took off 6 bases at V and 1 base at J, with 19 bases between the two ends. CDR3 size: 16 residues.

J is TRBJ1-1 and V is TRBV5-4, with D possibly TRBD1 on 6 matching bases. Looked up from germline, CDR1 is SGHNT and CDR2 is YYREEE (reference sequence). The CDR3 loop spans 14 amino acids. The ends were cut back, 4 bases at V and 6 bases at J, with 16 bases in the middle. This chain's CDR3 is CASSRAPGGPEAFF. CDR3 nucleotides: TGTGCCAGCAGCAGGGCCCCGGGGGGGCCTGAAGCTTTCTTT.

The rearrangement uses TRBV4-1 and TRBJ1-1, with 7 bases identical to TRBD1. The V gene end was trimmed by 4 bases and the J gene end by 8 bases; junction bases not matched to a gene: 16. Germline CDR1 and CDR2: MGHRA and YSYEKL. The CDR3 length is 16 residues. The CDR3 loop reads CASSPRRDSDSTEAFF. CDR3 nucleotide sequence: TGCGCCAGCAGCCCCCGACGGGACAGTGATAGCACCGAAGCTTTCTTT.

CDR3 DNA sequence: TGTGCCAGCAGTTTAATGGCAGGGAATAATGAAGCTTTCTTT. Its protein product is CASSLMAGNNEAFF. The rearrangement uses TRBV28 and TRBJ1-1; TRBD1 is a possible D gene (5 bases). The V and J ends lost 2 bases and 7 bases respectively, with 14 bases between them. The CDR3 is 14 amino acids. CDR1 and CDR2 (germline): MDHEN, SYDVKM.

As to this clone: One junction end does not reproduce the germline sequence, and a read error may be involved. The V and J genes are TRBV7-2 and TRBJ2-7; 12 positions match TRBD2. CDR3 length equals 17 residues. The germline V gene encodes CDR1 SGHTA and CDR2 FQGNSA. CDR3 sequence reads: CASSLGASSGRAYEQYF. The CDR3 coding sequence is TGTGCCAGCAGCTTAGGCGCTTCTAGCGGGAGGGCCTATGAGCAGTACTTC.

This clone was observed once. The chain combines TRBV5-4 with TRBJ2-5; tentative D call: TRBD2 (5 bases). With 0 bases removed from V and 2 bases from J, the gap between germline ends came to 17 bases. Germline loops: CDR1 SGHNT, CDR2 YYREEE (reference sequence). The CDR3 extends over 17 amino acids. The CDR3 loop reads CASSLVGRRLKQETQYF. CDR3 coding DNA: TGTGCCAGCAGCTTGGTGGGCAGGCGACTAAAGCAAGAGACCCAGTACTTC.

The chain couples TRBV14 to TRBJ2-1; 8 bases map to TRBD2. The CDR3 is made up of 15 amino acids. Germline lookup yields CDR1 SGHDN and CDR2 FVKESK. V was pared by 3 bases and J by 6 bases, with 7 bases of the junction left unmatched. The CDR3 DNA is TGTGCCAGCAGCCAGGGACTAGGCCCATTCAATGAGCAGTTCTTC. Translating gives CASSQGLGPFNEQFF.

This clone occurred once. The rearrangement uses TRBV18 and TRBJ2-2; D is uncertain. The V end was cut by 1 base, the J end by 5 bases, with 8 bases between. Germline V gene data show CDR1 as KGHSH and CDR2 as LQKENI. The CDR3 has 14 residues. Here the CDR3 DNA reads TGTGCCAGCTCACCACTGTCCCGAACCGGGGAGCTGTTTTTT. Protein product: CASSPLSRTGELFF.

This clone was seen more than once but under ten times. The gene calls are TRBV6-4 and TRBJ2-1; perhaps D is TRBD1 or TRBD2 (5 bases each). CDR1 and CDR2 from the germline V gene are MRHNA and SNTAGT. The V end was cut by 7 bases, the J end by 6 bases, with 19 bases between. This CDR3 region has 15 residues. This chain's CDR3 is CASILSGTTSNEQFF. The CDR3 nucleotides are TGTGCCAGCATATTGTCCGGGACCACAAGCAATGAGCAGTTCTTC.

As DNA, the CDR3 is TGTGCCAGTAGTATGAGTTTGGCCTATGGCTACACCTTC. Encoded protein: CASSMSLAYGYTF. The chain has TRBV19 and TRBJ1-2; D not resolved. V lost 3 bases and J 4 bases, leaving 9 bases between the germline ends. Germline values: CDR1 LNHDA, CDR2 SQIVND (reference sequence). The CDR3 covers 13 residues.

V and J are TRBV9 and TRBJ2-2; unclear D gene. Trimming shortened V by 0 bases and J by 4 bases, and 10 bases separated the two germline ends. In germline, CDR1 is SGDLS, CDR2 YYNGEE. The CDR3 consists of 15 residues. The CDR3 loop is CASSVAPRGTGELFF. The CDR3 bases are TGTGCCAGCAGCGTAGCACCTAGAGGCACCGGGGAGCTGTTTTTT.